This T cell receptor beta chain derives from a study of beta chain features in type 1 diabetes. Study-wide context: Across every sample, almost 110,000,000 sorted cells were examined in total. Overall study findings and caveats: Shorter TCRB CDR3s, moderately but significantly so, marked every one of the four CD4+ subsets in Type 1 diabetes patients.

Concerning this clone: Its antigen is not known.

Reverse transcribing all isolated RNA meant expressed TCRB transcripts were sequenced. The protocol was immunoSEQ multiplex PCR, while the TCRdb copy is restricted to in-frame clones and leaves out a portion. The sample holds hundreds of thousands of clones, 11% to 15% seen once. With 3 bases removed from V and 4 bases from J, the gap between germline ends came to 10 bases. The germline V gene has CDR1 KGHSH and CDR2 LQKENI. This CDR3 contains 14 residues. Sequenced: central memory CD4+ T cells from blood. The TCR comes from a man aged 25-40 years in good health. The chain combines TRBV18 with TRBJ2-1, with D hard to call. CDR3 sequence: CASSPAHPYNEQFF. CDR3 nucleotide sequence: TGTGCCAGCTCACCGGCCCACCCTTACAATGAGCAGTTCTTC.